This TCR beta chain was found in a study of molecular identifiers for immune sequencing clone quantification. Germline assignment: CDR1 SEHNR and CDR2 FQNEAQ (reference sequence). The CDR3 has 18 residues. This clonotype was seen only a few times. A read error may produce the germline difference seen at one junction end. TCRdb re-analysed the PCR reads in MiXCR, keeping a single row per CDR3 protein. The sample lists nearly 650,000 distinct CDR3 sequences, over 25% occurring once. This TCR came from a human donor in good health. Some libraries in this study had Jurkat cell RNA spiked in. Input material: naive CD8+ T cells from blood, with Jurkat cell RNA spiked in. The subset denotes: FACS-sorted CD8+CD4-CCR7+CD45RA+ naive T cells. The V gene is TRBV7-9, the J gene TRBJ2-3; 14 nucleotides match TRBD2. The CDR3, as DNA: TGTGCCAGCAGCTCCGGGACTAGCGGGAGACTTGGCACAGGTACGCAGTATTTT. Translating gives CASSSGTSGRLGTGTQYF.